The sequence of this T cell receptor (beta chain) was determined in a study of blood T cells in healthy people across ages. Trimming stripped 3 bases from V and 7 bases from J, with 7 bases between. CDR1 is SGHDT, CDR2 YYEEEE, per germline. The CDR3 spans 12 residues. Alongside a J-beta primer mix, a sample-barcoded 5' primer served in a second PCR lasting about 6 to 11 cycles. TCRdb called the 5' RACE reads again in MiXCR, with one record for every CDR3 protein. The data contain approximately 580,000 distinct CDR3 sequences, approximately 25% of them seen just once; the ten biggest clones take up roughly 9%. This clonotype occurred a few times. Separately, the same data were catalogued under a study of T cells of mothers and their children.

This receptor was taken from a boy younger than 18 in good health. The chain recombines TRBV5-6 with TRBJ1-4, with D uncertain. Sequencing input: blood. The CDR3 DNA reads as TGTGCCAGCAGCTATTGGGGTGAAAAACTGTTTTTT. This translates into CASSYWGEKLFF.